The 12 T cell receptor beta chains in this list originate from one sample, sequenced in a study of a mutant IDH1 vaccine in newly diagnosed glioma. The repertoire was sequenced with immunoSEQ multiplex PCR; TCRdb's copy has only in-frame clones and lacks some. The sample carries some 60,000 clones, roughly 80% recorded once. Their specific antigens are unknown. Time point described: week 11, during vaccination. Vaccinated patients received 300 ug of mutant IDH1 20-mer peptide per dose, with topical imiquimod. Sequenced here: PBMCs, sampled from a glioma patient whose treatment included an IDH1 peptide vaccine. The receptors here all came from a man aged 25 to 40 with glioma.

V usage is TRBV7-2 and J usage is TRBJ2-1; a possible D gene is TRBD1 (6 bases). The CDR3 consists of 15 residues. CDR1 SGHTA and CDR2 FQGNSA come from the germline V gene. Trimming pared 5 bases from V and 2 bases from J, leaving 13 bases between. CDR3 region: CASSTTGTTYNEQFF. The CDR3 DNA is TGTGCCAGCAGCACGACAGGTACCACCTACAATGAGCAGTTCTTC.

The chain recombines TRBV5-1 with TRBJ2-5; a weak D match, TRBD1 (6 bases). The CDR3 runs 15 residues. V lost 4 bases and J lost 4, with 17 bases in between. The germline V gene encodes CDR1 SGHRS and CDR2 YFSETQ. This CDR3 is CASSPLRQARETQYF. CDR3 in DNA: TGCGCCAGCAGCCCGCTCCGACAGGCCCGAGAGACCCAGTACTTC.

The chain couples TRBV9 to TRBJ2-1; TRBD2 is a possible D gene (6 bases). Trimming took 4 bases from V and 0 from J, leaving 14 bases between them. CDR3 length: 16 residues. The germline gives CDR1 SGDLS, CDR2 YYNGEE. CDR3 loop: CASSPAGGGSYNEQFF. The CDR3, as DNA: TGTGCCAGCAGCCCGGCCGGGGGAGGCTCCTACAATGAGCAGTTCTTC.

This chain joins TRBV5-5 and TRBJ2-6, with D unresolved. V was shortened by 4 bases and J by 4 bases, with 9 bases between the two germline ends. In germline, CDR1 is SGHKS, CDR2 YYEKEE (reference sequence). This CDR3 spans 14 amino acids. CDR3 coding DNA: TGTGCCAGCAGCCCGGATACCGGGGCCAACGTCCTGACTTTC. Translation gives CASSPDTGANVLTF.

V and J are TRBV27 and TRBJ2-7; no definite D call. The CDR3 has 13 residues. Germline values: CDR1 MNHEY, CDR2 SMNVEV (reference sequence). V was pared by 2 bases and J by 3 bases, with 8 bases between. The CDR3 DNA reads as TGTGCCAGCAGTTTAGATGTAGACTACGAGCAGTACTTC. It is translated as CASSLDVDYEQYF.

The V call is TRBV5-1, the J call TRBJ1-3; D unresolved. The CDR3 covers 15 residues. Germline V lookup: CDR1 SGHRS, CDR2 YFSETQ. With 0 bases removed from V and 1 base from J, the gap between germline ends came to 8 bases. This CDR3 is CASSLAPHSGNTIYF. CDR3 DNA: TGCGCCAGCAGCTTGGCCCCACATTCTGGAAACACCATATATTTT.

The rearrangement uses TRBV2 and TRBJ1-1; TRBD1 agrees at 8 bases. The CDR3 consists of 13 residues. Germline V lookup: CDR1 SNHLY, CDR2 FYNNEI. V gave up 6 bases and J gave up 8 bases; unmatched junction bases: 8. The CDR3 coding sequence is TGTGCCAGCAGGGATACAGGGGGACGGGAAGCTTTCTTT. It yields the protein CASRDTGGREAFF.

A single count supports this clone. This chain links TRBV28 with TRBJ2-3; 9 bases map to TRBD1. The CDR3 consists of 15 residues. Trimming at V came to 3 bases and at J to 5 bases, leaving 6 bases not matched to a gene. CDR1 is MDHEN, CDR2 SYDVKM, per germline. CDR3 in amino acids: CASSFWTGAIDTQYF. The CDR3 DNA is TGTGCCAGCAGTTTTTGGACAGGGGCAATAGATACGCAGTATTTT.

As concerns this clone: A read error may account for a junction end that differs from germline. The same CDR3 also results from other DNA sequences found in this sample. The chain has TRBV19 and TRBJ2-1; no clear D. Germline CDR1 and CDR2: LNHDA and SQIVND (reference sequence). The CDR3 spans 10 residues. DNA of the CDR3: TGTGCTAGTAGTATAGACGGACAGTTCTTC. Translated, it gives CASSIDGQFF.

The chain has TRBV27 and TRBJ1-1; unclear D gene. With 3 bases removed from V and 5 bases from J, the gap between germline ends came to 10 bases. Germline V lookup: CDR1 MNHEY, CDR2 SMNVEV (reference sequence). This CDR3 comprises 13 residues. CDR3 loop: CASSFDLGTEAFF. CDR3 coding DNA: TGTGCCAGCAGTTTCGATCTGGGAACTGAAGCTTTCTTT.

This chain links TRBV9 with TRBJ2-7, with a possible D match to TRBD2 (6 bases). This CDR3 has 14 amino acids. Deletions cut 3 bases from V and 6 bases from J, with 16 bases between. Per germline, CDR1 SGDLS and CDR2 YYNGEE. Here the CDR3 DNA reads TGTGCCAGCAGCGCCCGACTAGACCCCCGCGAGCAGTACTTC. Translating it yields CASSARLDPREQYF.

The rearrangement links TRBV19 to TRBJ2-7; possibly TRBD2 for D (6 bases). Germline CDR1 and CDR2: LNHDA and SQIVND (reference sequence). There are 14 residues in the CDR3. Trimming took off 4 bases at V and 1 base at J, with 11 bases between the two ends. The CDR3 sequence is CASSKIGGSYEQYF. DNA of the CDR3: TGTGCCAGTAGTAAAATTGGAGGGTCCTACGAGCAGTACTTC. Full variable domain (outside the CDR3, taken from reference TRBV19 and TRBJ2-7): DGGITQSPKYLFRKEGQNVTLSCEQNLNHDAMYWYRQDPGQGLRLIYYSQIVNDFQKGDIAEGYSVSREKKESFPLTVTSAQKNPTAFYLCASSKIGGSYEQYFGPGTRLTVT.